These 9 T cell receptor beta chains originate from one sample sequenced in a study of low-dose radiotherapy and immunotherapy resistance in tumors. Primers used for first-strand cDNA, a TRAV- and TRBV-specific set, covered both alpha and beta chains. TCRs underwent around 20 PCR cycles of amplification with a constant-region primer and V-primer adapter. Using its own MiXCR run on the reads, TCRdb lists one record per CDR3 protein. The profile shows about 7,300 distinct CDR3 sequences, 84% of them singletons. All receptors derive from a human donor with advanced metastatic prostate, ovarian, gallbladder or colorectal cancer (not recorded which). This table probably holds off-target reads from a library built for another chain.

The chain couples TRBV24-1 to TRBJ2-7, with D possibly TRBD1 on 6 matching bases. The CDR3 is 17 amino acids. V lost 0 bases and J lost 2, with 16 bases in between. The germline V gene encodes CDR1 KGHDR and CDR2 SFDVKD. CDR3 nucleotide sequence: TGTGCCACCAGTGATTTGCGGCGACAGGAGATGACCTACGAGCAGTACTTC. Translating it yields CATSDLRRQEMTYEQYF.

The V call is TRBV12-3 or TRBV12-4, the J call TRBJ2-3, with no clear D. The V end was cut by 3 bases, the J end by 1 base, with 14 bases between. The CDR3 is 16 residues long. The CDR3 sequence: CASSFSRAQRTDTQYF. In DNA form, the CDR3 reads TGTGCCAGCAGTTTCTCCCGGGCTCAACGCACAGATACGCAGTATTTT.

V and J are TRBV2 and TRBJ1-1, with 7 bases aligning to TRBD1. Germline V gene sequence: CDR1 SNHLY, CDR2 FYNNEI. This CDR3 spans 14 amino acids. The V and J ends lost 4 bases and 5 bases, in that order; junction bases with no gene match: 7. DNA for the CDR3: TGTGCCAGCAGTGCAGCCAGGGGGTGGACTGAAGCTTTCTTT. It encodes CASSAARGWTEAFF.

The chain combines TRBV18 with TRBJ2-2; the D gene is possibly TRBD2 (6 bases). Trimming removed 2 bases at V and 3 bases at J, with 10 bases between. The germline V gene has CDR1 KGHSH and CDR2 LQKENI. The CDR3 is 15 amino acids. CDR3 DNA: TGTGCCAGCTCACCAAGGAGGGAGGACACCGGGGAGCTGTTTTTT. Protein: CASSPRREDTGELFF. The full variable domain, in which reference TRBV18 and TRBJ2-2 provide the parts outside the CDR3, is NAGVMQNPRHLVRRRGQEARLRCSPMKGHSHVYWYRQLPEEGLKFMVYLQKENIIDESGMPKERFSAEFPKEGPSILRIQQVVRGDSAAYFCASSPRREDTGELFFGEGSRLTVL.

CDR3 sequence: CASSLFGGGQETQYF. CDR3 sequence (DNA): TGTGCCAGCAGCTTGTTTGGGGGGGGACAAGAGACCCAGTACTTC. The rearrangement joins TRBV5-4 to TRBJ2-5; TRBD2 matches at 7 bases. Trimming removed 1 base from V and 2 bases from J; junction bases left unmatched: 5. Germline lookup yields CDR1 SGHNT and CDR2 YYREEE (reference sequence). This CDR3 is built from 15 residues.

The gene calls are TRBV12-3 or TRBV12-4 and TRBJ1-1; weak D call: TRBD1 (6 bases). The CDR3 runs to 13 residues. Trimming took off 3 bases at V and 4 bases at J, with 9 bases between the two ends. CDR3 nucleotides: TGTGCCAGCAGTTTCTTACAGGGCACTGAAGCTTTCTTT. The encoded protein is CASSFLQGTEAFF.

As DNA, the CDR3 is TGCGCCAGCAGCTTGGCCGGGTCCTACGAGCAGTACTTC. It specifies CASSLAGSYEQYF. The chain uses TRBV5-1 and TRBJ2-7; D uncertain. V was clipped by 0 bases and J by 1 base, with 5 bases between them. This CDR3 region has 13 residues. The germline gives CDR1 SGHRS, CDR2 YFSETQ.

V and J are TRBV5-5 and TRBJ2-1, with 13 bases fitting TRBD2. This CDR3 comprises 15 residues. Germline lookup yields CDR1 SGHKS and CDR2 YYEKEE (reference sequence). V gave up 2 bases and J gave up 9 bases; unmatched junction bases: 5. The CDR3 loop is CASSFGTSGAGEQFF. In DNA, the CDR3 is TGTGCCAGCAGCTTCGGGACTAGCGGGGCCGGTGAGCAGTTCTTC. Variable domain in full (rest from reference TRBV5-5 and TRBJ2-1): DAGVTQSPTHLIKTRGQQVTLRCSPISGHKSVSWYQQVLGQGPQFIFQYYEKEERGRGNFPDRFSARQFPNYSSELNVNALLLGDSALYLCASSFGTSGAGEQFFGPGTRLTVL.

The V gene is TRBV10-3, the J gene TRBJ2-5; 9 bases match TRBD1. The CDR3 has 13 residues. Germline V lookup: CDR1 ENHRY, CDR2 SYGVKD. Unmatched junction bases numbered 2, after V lost 7 bases and J lost 2 bases. The DNA of the CDR3 is TGTGCCATCATGGGACAGGGACAAGAGACCCAGTACTTC. Its translation is CAIMGQGQETQYF.